The 28 T cell receptor beta chains below come from one sample, sequenced in a study of shared clonotypes between healthy human individuals. Data came from immunoSEQ multiplex PCR; TCRdb stores just in-frame clones and leaves some out. The top ten hold 0.1% to 0.15% of the sample, which has more than 2 million clones, 90% to 95% seen once. The sequenced material came from naive CD4+ T cells sorted from blood. Subset defined: CD45RA+ positively selected. The receptors come from a young man in good health.

The chain recombines TRBV6-1 with TRBJ2-7; perhaps TRBD2 as D (6 bases). Trimming pared 7 bases from V and 2 bases from J, leaving 15 bases between. The CDR3 has 14 amino acids. Germline loops: CDR1 MNHNS, CDR2 SASEGT. Here the CDR3 DNA reads TGTGCCAGCACTCGATCAGGGACTCCCTACGAGCAGTACTTC. It codes for CASTRSGTPYEQYF.

The chain employs TRBV6-6 and TRBJ1-5, with unresolved D. CDR3 length: 16 residues. V gave up 6 bases and J gave up 7 bases, with 22 bases separating them. Germline lookup yields CDR1 MNHNY and CDR2 SVGAGI (reference sequence). As DNA, the CDR3 is TGTGCCAGCAGCCGAGACATCACCGGACGGGAACAGCCCCAGCATTTT. Amino acids: CASSRDITGREQPQHF.

The gene calls are TRBV6-1 and TRBJ1-1; 9 bases fit TRBD1. From germline, CDR1 is MNHNS and CDR2 SASEGT. This CDR3 region has 15 residues. Trimming removed 6 bases from V and 2 bases from J; junction bases left unmatched: 7. Here the CDR3 reads CASSAQGAPNTEAFF. The CDR3 nucleotides are TGTGCCAGCAGCGCACAGGGGGCACCCAACACTGAAGCTTTCTTT.

In its sample, this clone was seen once. The chain couples TRBV29-1 to TRBJ1-1, with D possibly being TRBD1 (6 bases). Germline V lookup: CDR1 SQVTM, CDR2 ANQGSEA. V was pared by 2 bases and J by 8 bases, with 12 bases between. The CDR3 totals 12 residues. CDR3 in DNA: TGCAGCGTTGAAATTCAGGGGTTCGAAGCTTTCTTT. Encoded protein: CSVEIQGFEAFF.

This sequence joins TRBV28 and TRBJ1-4; the match to TRBD1 covers 7 bases. The CDR3 sequence is 13 residues long. Trimming cost V 5 bases and J 5 bases; bases outside gene matches: 2. Germline CDR1 is MDHEN and CDR2 is SYDVKM. CDR3 coding DNA: TGTGCCAGCAGTGCAGGGGGGAATGAAAAACTGTTTTTT. This gives the protein CASSAGGNEKLFF. Using reference TRBV28 and TRBJ1-4 for the parts outside the CDR3, the full variable domain is DVKVTQSSRYLVKRTGEKVFLECVQDMDHENMFWYRQDPGLGLRLIYFSYDVKMKEKGDIPEGYSVSREKKERFSLILESASTNQTSMYLCASSAGGNEKLFFGSGTQLSVL.

The chain couples TRBV19 to TRBJ1-2; no definite D call. The V gene lost 3 bases and the J gene lost 5 bases, with 7 bases spanning the gap. CDR1 and CDR2 (germline): LNHDA, SQIVND (reference sequence). CDR3 length equals 12 residues. As DNA, the CDR3 is TGTGCCAGTAGTATTGCAGCTTATGGCTACACCTTC. Translating it yields CASSIAAYGYTF. The full variable domain, its missing parts supplied by reference TRBV19 and TRBJ1-2, is DGGITQSPKYLFRKEGQNVTLSCEQNLNHDAMYWYRQDPGQGLRLIYYSQIVNDFQKGDIAEGYSVSREKKESFPLTVTSAQKNPTAFYLCASSIAAYGYTFGSGTRLTVV.

A single count supports this clone. CDR3 sequence: CASSVEVHQETQYF. In nucleotides, the CDR3 is TGTGCCAGCAGCGTAGAGGTCCACCAAGAGACCCAGTACTTC. The gene calls are TRBV9 and TRBJ2-5; no reliable D call. Trimming took 0 bases from V and 0 from J, leaving 6 bases between them. The CDR3 covers 14 residues. Germline V CDR1 and CDR2: SGDLS, YYNGEE.

The V gene is TRBV10-3, the J gene TRBJ2-3, with D possibly being TRBD2 (7 bases). V lost 6 bases and J lost 1, with 17 bases in between. In germline, CDR1 is ENHRY, CDR2 SYGVKD. CDR3 length: 16 residues. CDR3 DNA sequence: TGTGCCATCAGATGGGGGCGGGAGAAGGGCACAGATACGCAGTATTTT. Protein: CAIRWGREKGTDTQYF.

The chain is built from TRBV7-2 and TRBJ1-1; D unclear. Germline V CDR1 and CDR2: SGHTA, FQGNSA. The CDR3 covers 15 residues. Trimming left V 1 base short and J 1 base short, with 10 bases between. The CDR3 region is CASSLVGRPNTEAFF. The CDR3 DNA is TGTGCCAGCAGCTTAGTGGGCAGGCCGAACACTGAAGCTTTCTTT.

V gene TRBV28 combines with J gene TRBJ2-1; weak D call: TRBD2 (6 bases). The CDR3 is 14 amino acids. CDR1 and CDR2 (germline): MDHEN, SYDVKM. Trimming cost V 8 bases and J 0 bases, with 11 bases left between them. CDR3 residues: CASGTPSSYNEQFF. In DNA, the CDR3 is TGTGCCAGCGGGACTCCGAGCTCCTACAATGAGCAGTTCTTC.

This chain connects TRBV30 to TRBJ2-3; D gene unclear. V lost 3 bases, J lost 0 bases, and 10 bases lay in between. The germline gives CDR1 GTSNPN, CDR2 SVGIG (reference sequence). The CDR3 covers 14 residues. The CDR3 sequence: CAWRAFSSTDTQYF. The DNA of the CDR3 is TGTGCCTGGAGAGCCTTCTCTAGCACAGATACGCAGTATTTT.

The gene calls are TRBV6-1 and TRBJ2-1, with a weak D call TRBD2 (5 bases). Trimming pared 6 bases from V and 5 bases from J, leaving 11 bases between. The germline V gene encodes CDR1 MNHNS and CDR2 SASEGT. This CDR3 region has 13 residues. The CDR3 DNA reads TGTGCCAGCAGCCGCGCCGGGAACAATGAGCAGTTCTTC. Protein sequence: CASSRAGNNEQFF.

As for this clone: Additional DNA sequences in this sample encode the identical CDR3. The chain is built from TRBV2 and TRBJ2-7, with 8 nucleotides matching TRBD1. V was clipped by 7 bases and J by 0 bases; unmatched bases: 2. Per germline, CDR1 SNHLY and CDR2 FYNNEI. This CDR3 has 13 residues. The CDR3 loop is CASKGTGSYEQYF. CDR3 sequence (DNA): TGTGCCAGCAAGGGGACAGGCTCCTACGAGCAGTACTTC.

The chain links TRBV28 to TRBJ1-1; D remains ambiguous. Germline assignment: CDR1 MDHEN and CDR2 SYDVKM. Trimming cost V 6 bases and J 1 base, with 12 bases left between them. The CDR3 loop spans 14 amino acids. Written as DNA, the CDR3 is TGTGCCAGCAGCCAAGGAGGGTGGAACACTGAAGCTTTCTTT. Amino acid sequence: CASSQGGWNTEAFF.

The chain carries TRBV7-8 and TRBJ1-5; TRBD1 is a possible D gene (6 bases). The CDR3 is made up of 15 amino acids. Trimming pared 5 bases from V and 1 base from J, leaving 12 bases between. CDR1 and CDR2 (germline): SGHVS, FQNEAQ. Here the CDR3 DNA reads TGTGCCAGCAGCCCAGAGGGGGTGAGCAATCAGCCCCAGCATTTT. Its translation: CASSPEGVSNQPQHF. Full variable domain (missing parts from reference TRBV7-8 and TRBJ1-5): GAGVSQSPRYKVAKRGQDVALRCDPISGHVSLFWYQQALGQGPEFLTYFQNEAQLDKSGLPSDRFFAERPEGSVSTLKIQRTQQEDSAVYLCASSPEGVSNQPQHFGDGTRLSIL.

The J gene is TRBJ1-2, the V gene TRBV10-3; D is unclear. The germline V gene encodes CDR1 ENHRY and CDR2 SYGVKD. V lost 9 bases and J lost 6, with 17 bases in between. This CDR3 has 13 amino acids. This CDR3 reads CAIAPPYPNGYTF. The CDR3 region has the DNA TGTGCCATTGCACCCCCCTACCCTAATGGCTACACCTTC.

J is TRBJ2-7 and V is TRBV29-1, with 8 bases identical to TRBD2. V lost 5 bases, J lost 5 bases, and 11 bases stayed unmatched. CDR1 SQVTM and CDR2 ANQGSEA come from the germline V gene. The CDR3 runs to 14 residues. CDR3 sequence (DNA): TGCAGCGTTTCAAGCGGGAGTATCCGAAACGAGCAGTACTTC. Translating gives CSVSSGSIRNEQYF.

Concerning this clone itself: Being one base from a much bigger clone, this may be a read error. This chain links TRBV18 with TRBJ1-1; D is undetermined. V lost 2 bases, J lost 4 bases, and 17 bases lay in between. The germline V gene has CDR1 KGHSH and CDR2 LQKENI. CDR3 size: 16 residues. The CDR3 nucleotides are TGTGCCAGCTCACCAACCACGGCCGAGACTGGCACTGAAGCTTTCTTT. It specifies CASSPTTAETGTEAFF.

The CDR3, as DNA: TGTGCCAGCAGTCGGGGCCAGGGCTATGAGCAGTTCTTC. It yields the protein CASSRGQGYEQFF. The J gene is TRBJ2-1, the V gene TRBV2, with D perhaps matching TRBD1 or TRBD2 (5 bases each). Trimming took off 5 bases at V and 8 bases at J, with 13 bases between the two ends. CDR3 length: 13 amino acids. Germline values: CDR1 SNHLY, CDR2 FYNNEI.

This rearrangement joins TRBV2 to TRBJ1-6, with 7 positions matching TRBD1. The CDR3 is 12 residues long. CDR1 is SNHLY and CDR2 is FYNNEI in the germline V gene. V shed 7 bases, J shed 14 bases, and the junction held 8 bases outside the gene matches. The CDR3 protein is CASNGDSDTLHF. CDR3 sequence (DNA): TGTGCCAGCAATGGGGACAGCGATACCCTCCACTTT. Supplemented by reference TRBV2 and TRBJ1-6, the full variable domain reads EPEVTQTPSHQVTQMGQEVILRCVPISNHLYFYWYRQILGQKVEFLVSFYNNEISEKSEIFDDQFSVERPDGSNFTLKIRSTKLEDSAMYFCASNGDSDTLHFGNGTRLTVT.

The V gene is TRBV9, the J gene TRBJ2-1, with D tentatively TRBD2 (5 bases). The ends were cut back, 0 bases at V and 2 bases at J, with 12 bases in the middle. The CDR3 totals 16 residues. Germline V gene data show CDR1 as SGDLS and CDR2 as YYNGEE. The CDR3 DNA sequence: TGTGCCAGCAGCGTAGGAGGGCCTTTTACCTACAATGAGCAGTTCTTC. Its protein is CASSVGGPFTYNEQFF. Supplemented by reference TRBV9 and TRBJ2-1, the full variable domain reads DSGVTQTPKHLITATGQRVTLRCSPRSGDLSVYWYQQSLDQGLQFLIQYYNGEERAKGNILERFSAQQFPDLHSELNLSSLELGDSALYFCASSVGGPFTYNEQFFGPGTRLTVL.

The V gene is TRBV7-9, the J gene TRBJ1-4; no reliable D call. V was trimmed by 1 base and J by 0 bases, leaving 9 bases between them. Germline V gives CDR1 SEHNR, CDR2 FQNEAQ (reference sequence). There are 16 residues in the CDR3. CDR3 in amino acids: CASSLGETATNEKLFF. The DNA for the CDR3 is TGTGCCAGCAGCTTAGGGGAGACTGCAACTAATGAAAAACTGTTTTTT.

This clone is a singleton in its sample. This chain joins TRBV30 and TRBJ1-2, with D maybe TRBD1 (5 bases). Germline V gene data show CDR1 as GTSNPN and CDR2 as SVGIG (reference sequence). V lost 0 bases to trimming and J lost 4 bases, with 12 bases between them. CDR3 length: 14 residues. CDR3 residues: CAWSVGTTVYGYTF. The CDR3 DNA is TGTGCCTGGAGTGTAGGTACGACAGTCTATGGCTACACCTTC.

The chain joins TRBV5-1 to TRBJ2-1, with D possibly matching TRBD2 (5 bases). The V gene lost 6 bases and the J gene lost 2 bases, with 12 bases spanning the gap. Germline V gene sequence: CDR1 SGHRS, CDR2 YFSETQ. The CDR3 consists of 14 residues. CDR3 amino acids: CASTRTGTYNEQFF. CDR3 DNA sequence: TGCGCCAGCACCCGGACGGGAACCTACAATGAGCAGTTCTTC.

The chain has TRBV5-4 and TRBJ2-7, with a weak D call TRBD1 (6 bases). The J call may be faulty, since TRBJ2-1 better matches the DNA end. Germline V gene data show CDR1 as SGHNT and CDR2 as YYREEE (reference sequence). CDR3 length equals 15 residues. The DNA of the CDR3 is TGTGCCAGCAGCTTGGCCGGAACGGGGACAATGAAGCAGTTCTTC. Translating it yields CASSLAGTGTMKQFF.

The DNA of the CDR3 is TGTGCCAGCAGCTTGGTTGGCCTAGCGAAGTACAATGAGCAGTTCTTC. This translates into CASSLVGLAKYNEQFF. The genes are TRBV5-4 and TRBJ2-1; the D gene is possibly TRBD2 (6 bases). CDR1 SGHNT and CDR2 YYREEE come from the germline V gene (reference sequence). The CDR3 loop spans 16 amino acids. With 0 bases removed from V and 4 bases from J, the gap between germline ends came to 14 bases.

DNA for the CDR3: TGTGCCAGCAGTTCCCTCAGGTTATTCTATGGCTACACCTTC. It is translated as CASSSLRLFYGYTF. The gene calls are TRBV6-5 and TRBJ1-2; D gene ambiguous. The length of the CDR3 is 14 residues. The V end was cut by 4 bases, the J end by 4 bases, with 13 bases between. CDR1 MNHEY and CDR2 SVGAGI come from the germline V gene.

The genes are TRBV9 and TRBJ2-3; D gene ambiguous. Per the germline V gene, CDR1 is SGDLS and CDR2 is YYNGEE. This CDR3 region has 15 residues. Trimming left V 0 bases short and J 3 bases short, with 11 bases between. This CDR3 is CASSVAMEETDTQYF. CDR3 bases: TGTGCCAGCAGCGTAGCTATGGAAGAGACAGATACGCAGTATTTT.